This TCR beta chain was sequenced during a study of blood T cell repertoires in COVID-19. Study in general: Acute and convalescent COVID-19 specimens originated in the United States, Italy and Spain.

Study processing details: Counts of nucleated cells, estimated from reference gene primer amplification, were obtained. TCRdb keeps only in-frame clones here, not all; method: immunoSEQ multiplex PCR. V, J and clone size were drawn from that table, and D and trimming were deduced from the DNA. The sample holds more than 150,000 clones; roughly 73% are singletons and the top ten take approximately 3%. CDR3 length equals 14 residues. V lost 6 bases and J lost 8, with 17 bases in between. The V gene's germline CDR1 is SNHLY and CDR2 FYNNEI. The sequence was collected from a woman older than 75 with active or convalescent COVID-19. J is TRBJ2-1 and V is TRBV2; perhaps TRBD2 as D (7 bases). Sequencing used peripheral blood. CDR3 amino acids: CASRGGRLVDEQFF. CDR3 sequence (DNA): TGTGCCAGCAGGGGGGGGCGGTTGGTGGATGAGCAGTTCTTC.